Given below is one T cell receptor beta chain in context. Its antigen remains unidentified. With V trimmed by 2 bases and J by 6 bases, 5 bases remained unmatched. Germline assignment: CDR1 SGHRS and CDR2 YFSETQ. This CDR3 spans 14 amino acids. The data are from a study of cytomegalovirus exposure and HLA in healthy donors. Findings and limits, study-wide: A later analysis found common viral pathogens apparently linked to several of the most significant clusters.

Researchers ran the PCR with 60 Vbeta and 13 Jbeta primers. Here immunoSEQ multiplex PCR was the method, and the copy in TCRdb shows in-frame clones only, minus some. The sample includes more than 140,000 clones, over 60% seen only once; the top ten take about 3%. The sequence was collected from a woman aged 25 to 45 in good health and CMV-seropositive. Sequencing was performed on PBMCs. The chain couples TRBV5-1 to TRBJ1-2; 9 bases align to TRBD1. CDR3 residues: CASSFTGGTNGYTF. The DNA for the CDR3 is TGCGCCAGCAGCTTTACAGGGGGCACGAATGGCTACACCTTC. Based on the CDR3 plus reference TRBV5-1 and TRBJ1-2, the full variable domain is KAGVTQTPRYLIKTRGQQVTLSCSPISGHRSVSWYQQTPGQGLQFLFEYFSETQRNKGNFPGRFSGRQFSNSRSEMNVSTLELGDSALYLCASSFTGGTNGYTFGSGTRLTVV.